Shown below are 30 T cell receptor beta chains from a single sample sequenced in a study of siplizumab effects on memory and regulatory T cells. Here immunoSEQ multiplex PCR was the method, and the copy in TCRdb shows in-frame clones only, minus some. The sample lists some 100,000 clones; 93% were seen once. Specimen: CD8+ T cells sorted from blood. These receptors came from a human donor in good health.

This clone was seen just once. The J gene is TRBJ2-2, the V gene TRBV11-2; D is ambiguous. The CDR3 totals 14 residues. Trimming took 1 base from V and 0 from J, leaving 3 bases between them. CDR1 is SGHAT and CDR2 is FQNNGV in the germline V gene. CDR3 loop: CASSLGANTGELFF. The CDR3 nucleotides are TGTGCCAGCAGCTTAGGAGCGAACACCGGGGAGCTGTTTTTT.

This sequence joins TRBV28 and TRBJ2-5, with 12 bases identical to TRBD2. Germline V lookup: CDR1 MDHEN, CDR2 SYDVKM. Trimming cost V 4 bases and J 3 bases; bases outside gene matches: 9. This CDR3 has 17 amino acids. CDR3 in amino acids: CASSSMTSGGPEETQYF. The CDR3 DNA reads TGTGCCAGCAGTTCCATGACTAGCGGGGGCCCGGAAGAGACCCAGTACTTC.

This clone has a single count. The chain links TRBV5-5 to TRBJ1-2; no definite D call. Germline-derived CDR1 and CDR2 are SGHKS and YYEKEE (reference sequence). The V and J ends lost 4 bases and 3 bases respectively, with 16 bases between them. The CDR3 has 15 residues. CDR3 residues: CASSRTEVSYYGYTF. For the CDR3, the DNA is TGTGCCAGCAGCCGGACCGAGGTTTCATACTATGGCTACACCTTC.

This clone was observed a handful of times. At one of its ends the junction is not consistent with the germline gene, which may arise from a read error. The chain recombines TRBV7-7 with TRBJ2-7; 8 bases map to TRBD1. Germline V CDR1 and CDR2: SSHAT, FNYEAQ (reference sequence). This CDR3 has 14 residues. The CDR3 loop is CASSSGQGPYEQYF. In nucleotides, the CDR3 is TGTGCTAGCAGCTCAGGACAGGGCCCCTACGAGCAGTACTTC.

V and J are TRBV11-2 and TRBJ2-1; TRBD2 aligns across 9 bases. Per germline, CDR1 SGHAT and CDR2 FQNNGV. V trimming: 1 base; J trimming: 2 bases; junction bases outside the gene matches: 3. This CDR3 is built from 16 residues. Written as DNA, the CDR3 is TGTGCCAGCAGCTTAGCGGTAGCGGGGGCCTACAATGAGCAGTTCTTC. This gives the protein CASSLAVAGAYNEQFF.

The chain is built from TRBV30 and TRBJ2-7; D might be TRBD2 (6 bases). CDR3 length equals 13 residues. Trimming stripped 4 bases from V and 3 bases from J, with 13 bases between. Germline CDR1 GTSNPN, CDR2 SVGIG (reference sequence). CDR3 coding DNA: TGTGCCTGGACCGTCGGGGGAAACTACGAGCAGTACTTC. This translates into CAWTVGGNYEQYF.

This sequence joins TRBV25-1 and TRBJ2-3; tentative D call: TRBD2 (5 bases). CDR3 length equals 14 residues. The V gene lost 8 bases and the J gene lost 3 bases, with 15 bases spanning the gap. Per germline, CDR1 MGHDK and CDR2 SYGVNS. This CDR3 is CASQANRGTDTQYF. The CDR3 nucleotides read TGTGCCAGCCAAGCTAACAGAGGGACAGATACGCAGTATTTT. Drawing the rest from reference TRBV25-1 and TRBJ2-3, the complete variable domain is EADIYQTPRYLVIGTGKKITLECSQTMGHDKMYWYQQDPGMELHLIHYSYGVNSTEKGDLSSESTVSRIRTEHFPLTLESARPSHTSQYLCASQANRGTDTQYFGPGTRLTVL.

V and J are TRBV5-4 and TRBJ2-1; the D call may be TRBD1 or TRBD2 (6 bases each). CDR3 length: 16 residues. Trimming shortened V by 4 bases and J by 3 bases, and 17 bases separated the two germline ends. The V gene's germline CDR1 is SGHNT and CDR2 YYREEE (reference sequence). The CDR3 reads CASSATGAGNYNEQFF. The CDR3 DNA reads as TGTGCCAGCAGCGCGACGGGGGCGGGGAACTACAATGAGCAGTTCTTC.

A single count supports this clone. The V call is TRBV19, the J call TRBJ2-1; 10 nucleotides align to TRBD1. The CDR3 contains 17 residues. Germline V CDR1 and CDR2: LNHDA, SQIVND (reference sequence). J was trimmed by 3 bases and V by 5 bases; bases with no gene match: 10. The CDR3 loop is CASSLQTGQGHYNEQFF. The DNA of the CDR3 is TGTGCCAGTAGTTTACAAACGGGACAGGGGCACTACAATGAGCAGTTCTTC.

The J gene is TRBJ1-2, the V gene TRBV5-6, with 7 bases identical to TRBD1. CDR3 length equals 15 residues. The germline V gene encodes CDR1 SGHDT and CDR2 YYEEEE. V was pared by 0 bases and J by 4 bases, with 6 bases of the junction left unmatched. CDR3 nucleotides: TGTGCCAGCAGCTTGGGACAGGGTGGCATCTATGGCTACACCTTC. Translated, it gives CASSLGQGGIYGYTF.

The chain employs TRBV4-1 and TRBJ1-4; D not certain. The CDR3 sequence is 14 residues long. V lost 1 base and J lost 3, with 6 bases in between. Per germline, CDR1 MGHRA and CDR2 YSYEKL. CDR3 sequence (DNA): TGCGCCAGCAGCCAAGGCGGATCTAATGAAAAACTGTTTTTT. Translated: CASSQGGSNEKLFF.

This chain joins TRBV18 and TRBJ2-7; D remains ambiguous. Germline CDR1 and CDR2: KGHSH and LQKENI. CDR3 length: 14 amino acids. V was trimmed by 0 bases and J by 0 bases, leaving 6 bases between them. In DNA, the CDR3 is TGTGCCAGCTCACCACCGGAATACTCCTACGAGCAGTACTTC. Its protein is CASSPPEYSYEQYF.

V usage is TRBV19 and J usage is TRBJ2-1; possibly TRBD1 or TRBD2 for D (6 bases each). Deletions cut 3 bases from V and 6 bases from J, with 12 bases between. This CDR3 comprises 14 residues. Germline V lookup: CDR1 LNHDA, CDR2 SQIVND (reference sequence). The CDR3 region has the DNA TGTGCCAGTAGTATTTCGGGGGCAGGCAATGAGCAGTTCTTC. Its protein is CASSISGAGNEQFF.

In its sample, this clone was seen once. This chain links TRBV5-5 with TRBJ2-3, with 7 bases fitting TRBD1. Germline V CDR1 and CDR2: SGHKS, YYEKEE (reference sequence). Trimming removed 0 bases from V and 3 bases from J; junction bases left unmatched: 4. The CDR3 totals 15 residues. The CDR3 sequence: CASSLGDSSTDTQYF. DNA of the CDR3: TGTGCCAGCAGCTTGGGGGACAGTTCTACAGATACGCAGTATTTT. The entire variable domain, with the rest obtained from reference TRBV5-5 and TRBJ2-3, is as follows: DAGVTQSPTHLIKTRGQQVTLRCSPISGHKSVSWYQQVLGQGPQFIFQYYEKEERGRGNFPDRFSARQFPNYSSELNVNALLLGDSALYLCASSLGDSSTDTQYFGPGTRLTVL.

This chain connects TRBV10-3 to TRBJ1-1; D unclear. There are 14 residues in the CDR3. Germline values: CDR1 ENHRY, CDR2 SYGVKD. V shed 0 bases and J shed 1 base, with 6 bases lying between them. In DNA, the CDR3 is TGTGCCATCAGTGAGTCACCAGAGAACACTGAAGCTTTCTTT. Translation: CAISESPENTEAFF.

The rearrangement joins TRBV7-9 to TRBJ1-1, with D unresolved. The CDR3 loop spans 14 amino acids. Germline values: CDR1 SEHNR, CDR2 FQNEAQ (reference sequence). V lost 5 bases, J lost 4 bases, and 14 bases lay in between. CDR3 coding DNA: TGTGCCAGCAGCCCCAAGTACAGAGGCACTGAAGCTTTCTTT. This encodes CASSPKYRGTEAFF.

In this sample, this clone turned up a few times. The chain joins TRBV18 to TRBJ1-1; D not certain. V shed 3 bases and J shed 7 bases, with 6 bases lying between them. The CDR3 covers 11 residues. Germline-derived CDR1 and CDR2 are KGHSH and LQKENI. The CDR3 is CASSPGLEAFF. CDR3 DNA sequence: TGTGCCAGCTCACCCGGGCTTGAAGCTTTCTTT.

The V gene is TRBV11-3, the J gene TRBJ2-3; D is possibly TRBD1 (6 bases). Germline-derived CDR1 and CDR2 are SGHNT and YENEEA. The V end lost 2 bases, the J end lost 1 base, and 7 bases lay between the germline ends. CDR3 length equals 14 residues. In DNA, the CDR3 is TGTGCCAGCAGCTTATCAGGGGGCACAGATACGCAGTATTTT. Encoded protein: CASSLSGGTDTQYF.

The sample holds one count of this clone. This CDR3 is CASSDRNTEAFF. Here the CDR3 DNA reads TGTGCCAGCAGCGACAGGAACACTGAAGCTTTCTTT. The chain is built from TRBV5-6 and TRBJ1-1; TRBD1 might be the D (5 bases). The V end lost 4 bases, the J end lost 1 base, and 5 bases lay between the germline ends. This CDR3 comprises 12 residues. Per germline, CDR1 SGHDT and CDR2 YYEEEE. Using reference TRBV5-6 and TRBJ1-1 for the parts outside the CDR3, the full variable domain is DAGVTQSPTHLIKTRGQQVTLRCSPKSGHDTVSWYQQALGQGPQFIFQYYEEEERQRGNFPDRFSGHQFPNYSSELNVNALLLGDSALYLCASSDRNTEAFFGQGTRLTVV.

The chain joins TRBV6-4 to TRBJ2-3; 11 nucleotides match TRBD2. The CDR3 is 16 residues long. The ends lost 3 bases at V and 2 bases at J; junction bases unmatched: 4. The V gene's germline CDR1 is MRHNA and CDR2 SNTAGT. CDR3 nucleotide sequence: TGTGCCAGCAGTGAACTAGCGGGGGACTCCACAGATACGCAGTATTTT. Its translation is CASSELAGDSTDTQYF.

This chain's CDR3 is CARSPSGVTYNEQFF. Written as DNA, the CDR3 is TGTGCCAGAAGCCCTTCAGGGGTCACCTACAATGAGCAGTTCTTC. The gene calls are TRBV5-3 and TRBJ2-1; tentatively, D is TRBD1 (6 bases). TRBV5-3 is filed as an ORF, its function uncertain. The CDR3 loop spans 15 amino acids. The germline V and J ends were trimmed by 4 bases and 2 bases, with 13 bases remaining between them.

The chain recombines TRBV14 with TRBJ2-7; D perhaps matches TRBD2 (6 bases). Trimming shortened V by 0 bases and J by 3 bases, and 9 bases separated the two germline ends. The CDR3 consists of 14 residues. Germline CDR1 reads SGHDN; CDR2 reads FVKESK. The CDR3 region has the DNA TGTGCCAGCAGCCAAGATGGGGGGAGCTACGAGCAGTACTTC. It codes for CASSQDGGSYEQYF. Combining the CDR3 with reference TRBV14 and TRBJ2-7 gives the whole variable domain EAGVTQFPSHSVIEKGQTVTLRCDPISGHDNLYWYRRVMGKEIKFLLHFVKESKQDESGMPNNRFLAERTGGTYSTLKVQPAELEDSGVYFCASSQDGGSYEQYFGPGTRLTVT.

The rearrangement uses TRBV7-9 and TRBJ2-1; 10 bases are a match to TRBD2. The V segment lost 5 bases and the J segment 4 bases; nucleotides outside the gene matches: 5. The CDR3 covers 15 residues. From germline, CDR1 is SEHNR and CDR2 FQNEAQ (reference sequence). For the CDR3, the DNA is TGTGCCAGCAGCCCTAGCGGGAGTGGTTACAATGAGCAGTTCTTC. Encoded protein: CASSPSGSGYNEQFF.

V and J are TRBV7-6 and TRBJ1-1; perhaps TRBD1 as D (6 bases). CDR3 length equals 13 residues. Germline values: CDR1 SGHVS, CDR2 FNYEAQ. Trimming pared 7 bases from V and 6 bases from J, leaving 15 bases between. CDR3 sequence: CASNLVKGAEAFF. The DNA for the CDR3 is TGTGCCAGCAACCTAGTAAAGGGGGCTGAAGCTTTCTTT.

The gene calls are TRBV11-1 and TRBJ1-1, with D uncertain. The length of the CDR3 is 14 residues. The V gene's germline CDR1 is SGHAT and CDR2 FQDESV (reference sequence). Trimming stripped 5 bases from V and 3 bases from J, with 13 bases between. The CDR3 sequence: CASSRRPGDTEAFF. For the CDR3, the DNA is TGTGCCAGCAGCCGCCGTCCGGGTGACACTGAAGCTTTCTTT.

This sequence joins TRBV6-1 and TRBJ1-6; TRBD1 matches at 8 bases. After removal of 10 bases from V and 10 bases from J, the junction contained 6 bases not matched to a gene. There are 12 residues in the CDR3. Germline V gene sequence: CDR1 MNHNS, CDR2 SASEGT. CDR3 coding DNA: TGTGCCATAGCGGCAGGGGGCTCACCCCTCCACTTT. It specifies CAIAAGGSPLHF.

This rearrangement joins TRBV7-2 to TRBJ2-7; unclear D gene. The CDR3 is 14 residues long. Germline lookup yields CDR1 SGHTA and CDR2 FQGNSA. Trimming stripped 1 base from V and 0 bases from J, with 7 bases between. CDR3 in amino acids: CASSLVKGSYEQYF. DNA for the CDR3: TGTGCCAGCAGCTTAGTAAAAGGCTCCTACGAGCAGTACTTC.

In its sample, this clone was seen once. The genes are TRBV2 and TRBJ2-1, with 8 bases matching TRBD2. After removal of 0 bases from V and 13 bases from J, the junction contained 14 bases not matched to a gene. Germline V CDR1 and CDR2: SNHLY, FYNNEI. The CDR3 runs 16 residues. The CDR3 is CASSEAPRGAGVIQFF. The CDR3 DNA reads TGTGCCAGCAGTGAAGCGCCGCGGGGGGCGGGGGTAATTCAGTTCTTC.

The rearrangement joins TRBV7-9 to TRBJ2-3, with TRBD2 identical over 7 bases. Trimming cost V 3 bases and J 2 bases; bases outside gene matches: 8. The germline V gene encodes CDR1 SEHNR and CDR2 FQNEAQ (reference sequence). CDR3 length equals 16 residues. The DNA for the CDR3 is TGTGCCAGCAGCTTTAGGCTAGCGGAAGACACAGATACGCAGTATTTT. As protein: CASSFRLAEDTDTQYF.

The chain employs TRBV11-2 and TRBJ1-1; D is unclear. The CDR3 runs to 12 residues. CDR1 is SGHAT, CDR2 FQNNGV, per germline. V was pared by 1 base and J by 8 bases, with 8 bases between. CDR3 sequence reads: CASSLGLYEAFF. CDR3 in DNA: TGTGCCAGCAGCTTAGGGTTGTACGAAGCTTTCTTT. The variable domain in full, completed from reference TRBV11-2 and TRBJ1-1, reads EAGVAQSPRYKIIEKRQSVAFWCNPISGHATLYWYQQILGQGPKLLIQFQNNGVVDDSQLPKDRFSAERLKGVDSTLKIQPAKLEDSAVYLCASSLGLYEAFFGQGTRLTVV.